The next 16 T cell receptor beta chains were all read from a single sample in a study of cytomegalovirus exposure and HLA in healthy donors. 13 Jbeta primers and 60 Vbeta primers were used for the PCR. Clones were sequenced by immunoSEQ multiplex PCR, and TCRdb holds only the in-frame ones, with some missing. Among 150,000 to 200,000 clones listed, roughly three quarters were seen once. Sequencing input: PBMCs. Every receptor here comes from a woman between 45 and 60 years old in good health and CMV-seropositive.

The rearrangement uses TRBV28 and TRBJ1-3; perhaps TRBD1 as D (5 bases). Trimming pared 7 bases from V and 4 bases from J, leaving 14 bases between. In germline, CDR1 is MDHEN, CDR2 SYDVKM. This CDR3 has 14 amino acids. CDR3 residues: CASTPGTAGNTIYF. The CDR3 DNA reads as TGTGCCAGCACTCCCGGGACTGCCGGAAACACCATATATTTT.

The gene calls are TRBV7-2 and TRBJ1-2; possibly TRBD1 for D (5 bases). The CDR3 extends over 14 amino acids. The germline V gene encodes CDR1 SGHTA and CDR2 FQGNSA. Trimming removed 0 bases at V and 7 bases at J, with 12 bases between. The CDR3 here is CASSLASGAGGYTF. The CDR3 DNA sequence: TGTGCCAGCAGCTTAGCGAGTGGGGCCGGTGGCTACACCTTC.

This chain uses TRBV19 with TRBJ1-3; D ambiguous. CDR3 length: 13 residues. Per germline, CDR1 LNHDA and CDR2 SQIVND (reference sequence). Trimming took 6 bases from V and 0 from J, leaving 6 bases between them. CDR3 loop: CASRQSSGNTIYF. The CDR3 coding sequence is TGTGCCAGTAGACAGAGCTCTGGAAACACCATATATTTT. Full variable domain (outside the CDR3, taken from reference TRBV19 and TRBJ1-3): DGGITQSPKYLFRKEGQNVTLSCEQNLNHDAMYWYRQDPGQGLRLIYYSQIVNDFQKGDIAEGYSVSREKKESFPLTVTSAQKNPTAFYLCASRQSSGNTIYFGEGSWLTVV.

The chain recombines TRBV21-1 with TRBJ2-7; the D call in the table, TRBD1, was not verified against the DNA. TRBV21-1 is shown as a pseudogene. The CDR3 totals 14 residues. As DNA, the CDR3 is TGTGCCAGCAGCAAGGGACACCAACCCTACGAGCAGTACTTC. Its protein product is CASSKGHQPYEQYF.

The rearrangement links TRBV2 to TRBJ2-3; 7 nucleotides agree with TRBD2. Germline lookup yields CDR1 SNHLY and CDR2 FYNNEI. With 3 bases clipped from V and 2 bases from J, the junction kept 5 bases outside the gene matches. The CDR3 contains 15 residues. Here the CDR3 DNA reads TGTGCCAGCAGTGAGGGACTACCCACCACAGATACGCAGTATTTT. This sequence encodes CASSEGLPTTDTQYF. The full variable domain, rest sourced from reference TRBV2 and TRBJ2-3, is EPEVTQTPSHQVTQMGQEVILRCVPISNHLYFYWYRQILGQKVEFLVSFYNNEISEKSEIFDDQFSVERPDGSNFTLKIRSTKLEDSAMYFCASSEGLPTTDTQYFGPGTRLTVL.

Written as DNA, the CDR3 is TGTGCCAGTAGTATAGACGGAGGATACAATCAGCCCCAGCATTTT. It encodes CASSIDGGYNQPQHF. The chain couples TRBV19 to TRBJ1-5; D ambiguous. The V end lost 0 bases, the J end lost 3 bases, and 9 bases lay between the germline ends. The CDR3 totals 15 residues. Per germline, CDR1 LNHDA and CDR2 SQIVND (reference sequence).

This chain joins TRBV10-3 and TRBJ2-1, with TRBD2 matching 11 bases. The germline gives CDR1 ENHRY, CDR2 SYGVKD. The CDR3 totals 17 residues. After removal of 4 bases from V and 5 bases from J, the junction contained 10 bases not matched to a gene. This chain's CDR3 is CAISANPGTSGDNEQFF. CDR3 coding DNA: TGTGCCATCAGTGCGAACCCCGGGACTAGCGGAGACAATGAGCAGTTCTTC.

The V gene is TRBV15, the J gene TRBJ2-3; D is unresolved. The V and J ends lost 3 bases and 2 bases respectively, with 15 bases between them. The germline V gene has CDR1 LNHNV and CDR2 YYDKDF (reference sequence). The CDR3 is made up of 16 amino acids. DNA for the CDR3: TGTGCCACCAGCAGTGTGACTGGCGGATTCACAGATACGCAGTATTTT. It codes for CATSSVTGGFTDTQYF. The full variable domain, its missing parts supplied by reference TRBV15 and TRBJ2-3, is DAMVIQNPRYQVTQFGKPVTLSCSQTLNHNVMYWYQQKSSQAPKLLFHYYDKDFNNEADTPDNFQSRRPNTSFCFLDIRSPGLGDTAMYLCATSSVTGGFTDTQYFGPGTRLTVL.

CDR3 in amino acids: CASSERTDRNEKLFF. DNA for the CDR3: TGTGCCAGCAGCGAACGGACAGATCGAAATGAAAAACTGTTTTTT. This chain uses TRBV7-6 with TRBJ1-4, with D possibly TRBD1 on 6 matching bases. The CDR3 extends over 15 amino acids. Germline V gene lookup returns CDR1 SGHVS and CDR2 FNYEAQ. Trimming took 5 bases from V and 5 from J, leaving 15 bases between them.

The chain recombines TRBV15 with TRBJ1-2, with TRBD1 as a possible D gene (6 bases). V gave up 0 bases and J gave up 4 bases, with 18 bases separating them. There are 17 residues in the CDR3. Germline CDR1 LNHNV, CDR2 YYDKDF (reference sequence). The CDR3 reads CATSRDLGSGGGYGYTF. The CDR3 nucleotides are TGTGCCACCAGCAGAGATTTGGGTTCGGGGGGCGGCTATGGCTACACCTTC. The full variable domain, completed using reference TRBV15 and TRBJ1-2, is DAMVIQNPRYQVTQFGKPVTLSCSQTLNHNVMYWYQQKSSQAPKLLFHYYDKDFNNEADTPDNFQSRRPNTSFCFLDIRSPGLGDTAMYLCATSRDLGSGGGYGYTFGSGTRLTVV.

The table lists this clone with a few counts. This chain uses TRBV5-6 with TRBJ1-2; a weak D match, TRBD1 (5 bases). The V gene's germline CDR1 is SGHDT and CDR2 YYEEEE. This CDR3 has 12 amino acids. Trimming left V 4 bases short and J 2 bases short, with 6 bases between. CDR3 in amino acids: CASSRQNYGYTF. The CDR3 nucleotides read TGTGCCAGCAGCCGACAGAACTATGGCTACACCTTC.

The gene calls are TRBV6-1 and TRBJ1-6; 7 bases agree with TRBD1. Unmatched junction bases numbered 3, after V lost 7 bases and J lost 3 bases. The CDR3 runs 14 residues. Germline loops: CDR1 MNHNS, CDR2 SASEGT. The CDR3 DNA reads TGTGCCAGCATTGCAGGGGGCTATAATTCACCCCTCCACTTT. Translation: CASIAGGYNSPLHF.

This rearrangement joins TRBV4-2 to TRBJ2-3; D perhaps matches TRBD2 (6 bases). V was trimmed by 4 bases and J by 7 bases, leaving 21 bases between them. Per the germline V gene, CDR1 is LGHNA and CDR2 is YNFKEQ. CDR3 length: 16 amino acids. Here the CDR3 reads CASSLGAGPQAYTQYF. As DNA, the CDR3 is TGTGCCAGCAGCCTAGGGGCGGGACCTCAAGCGTATACGCAGTATTTT.

The chain is built from TRBV7-6 and TRBJ2-2; possibly TRBD2 for D (5 bases). The germline CDR1 and CDR2 sequences are SGHVS and FNYEAQ. This CDR3 comprises 16 residues. V lost 5 bases to trimming and J lost 0 bases, with 13 bases between them. The DNA of the CDR3 is TGTGCCAGCAGCCCACAAGCGGATTCGAACACCGGGGAGCTGTTTTTT. It is translated as CASSPQADSNTGELFF.

The CDR3 DNA follows: TGCGCCAGCAGCCAAGACCTGAGGCGGACTAGCGGGAGGGTAGAGACCCAGTACTTC. It specifies CASSQDLRRTSGRVETQYF. The chain carries TRBV4-3 and TRBJ2-5; TRBD2 aligns across 15 bases. Germline V gives CDR1 LGHNA, CDR2 YSLEER. CDR3 size: 19 residues. Unmatched junction bases numbered 9, after V lost 0 bases and J lost 4 bases.

This clone was seen a few times. J is TRBJ1-2 and V is TRBV19; D is perhaps TRBD1 (5 bases). Germline V CDR1 and CDR2: LNHDA, SQIVND (reference sequence). V lost 0 bases and J 4 bases, leaving 12 bases between the germline ends. The CDR3 extends over 15 amino acids. The CDR3 coding sequence is TGTGCCAGTAGTATAGAGGAGGGGCGCATCTATGGCTACACCTTC. It specifies CASSIEEGRIYGYTF.